The 22 T cell receptor beta chains presented below share a single source sample, sequenced in a study of PD-1 blockade in mismatch repair-deficient tumors. Assay: immunoSEQ multiplex PCR; the TCRdb copy retains only in-frame clones and omits some. The sample holds over 100,000 clones, over 60% seen once. This specimen consisted of peripheral blood, obtained 60 to 65 weeks after starting pembrolizumab. The receptors were gathered from an adult with mismatch repair-deficient cancer.

The V and J genes are TRBV4-3 and TRBJ1-4; TRBD1 is a possible D gene (5 bases). The CDR3 spans 13 residues. Deletions cut 4 bases from V and 6 bases from J, with 9 bases between. Germline loops: CDR1 LGHNA, CDR2 YSLEER. DNA for the CDR3: TGCGCCAGCAGCCCTCTGGGGGATGAAAAACTGTTTTTT. As protein: CASSPLGDEKLFF.

The chain has TRBV18 and TRBJ2-4; possible D gene TRBD1, 5 bases. The germline CDR1 and CDR2 sequences are KGHSH and LQKENI. The CDR3 sequence is 15 residues long. V lost 3 bases to trimming and J lost 2 bases, with 11 bases between them. Written as DNA, the CDR3 is TGTGCCAGCTCACCTTCAGGGTTGACCAAAAACATTCAGTACTTC. This sequence encodes CASSPSGLTKNIQYF.

CDR3 in amino acids: CASSLVANSNQPQHF. DNA for the CDR3: TGTGCCAGCAGCTTAGTCGCGAATAGCAATCAGCCCCAGCATTTT. The chain combines TRBV11-2 with TRBJ1-5, with no clear D. The CDR3 has 15 residues. V shed 1 base and J shed 0 bases, with 7 bases lying between them. The germline CDR1 and CDR2 sequences are SGHAT and FQNNGV.

The chain carries TRBV6-5 and TRBJ1-2; no clear D gene. Trimming took 5 bases from V and 4 from J, leaving 17 bases between them. The CDR3 contains 15 residues. CDR1 is MNHEY, CDR2 SVGAGI, per germline. CDR3: CASSPRRLLGYGYTF. The CDR3 DNA sequence: TGTGCCAGCAGTCCCCGTAGGTTATTGGGCTATGGCTACACCTTC.

The gene calls are TRBV11-2 and TRBJ1-2; a weak D match, TRBD1 (5 bases). The germline V and J ends were trimmed by 0 bases and 7 bases, with 18 bases remaining between them. The CDR3 is 16 residues long. Germline V gene data show CDR1 as SGHAT and CDR2 as FQNNGV. Here the CDR3 reads CASSLDLGREAGGYTF. The CDR3 bases are TGTGCCAGCAGCTTAGATCTGGGCAGGGAAGCGGGTGGCTACACCTTC.

This clone was detected only once. The J gene is TRBJ2-2, the V gene TRBV9, with TRBD2 matching 7 bases. The CDR3 covers 14 residues. The J segment lost 6 bases and the V segment lost 6 bases, leaving 8 bases of the junction unmatched. In germline, CDR1 is SGDLS, CDR2 YYNGEE. The CDR3 bases are TGTGCCAGCACGGCGGGAGTTAGTTCCGGGGAGCTGTTTTTT. This translates into CASTAGVSSGELFF.

The chain couples TRBV7-3 to TRBJ2-3; D perhaps matches TRBD2 (6 bases). Trimming removed 0 bases at V and 4 bases at J, with 11 bases between. Germline CDR1 is SGHTA and CDR2 is FQGTGA. CDR3 size: 15 residues. This chain's CDR3 is CASSLTGGPPDTQYF. The CDR3 region has the DNA TGTGCCAGCAGCTTAACGGGAGGCCCCCCAGATACGCAGTATTTT.

This sequence joins TRBV14 and TRBJ1-1; D is uncertain. CDR3 length equals 15 residues. V was clipped by 1 base and J by 0 bases, with 9 bases between them. Per the germline V gene, CDR1 is SGHDN and CDR2 is FVKESK. Here the CDR3 reads CASSQVPLLNTEAFF. In nucleotides, the CDR3 is TGTGCCAGCAGCCAAGTACCACTTCTGAACACTGAAGCTTTCTTT.

Comments on this clone: The same CDR3 arises from other DNA sequences in this sample as well. The chain has TRBV5-5 and TRBJ2-7, with TRBD1 identical over 8 bases. Germline lookup yields CDR1 SGHKS and CDR2 YYEKEE (reference sequence). CDR3 length: 15 amino acids. Trimming cost V 2 bases and J 5 bases; bases outside gene matches: 9. CDR3 sequence: CASSLPDRGINEQYF. CDR3 in DNA: TGTGCCAGCAGCTTACCCGACAGGGGAATAAACGAGCAGTACTTC.

V gene TRBV27 combines with J gene TRBJ2-3; 8 positions agree with TRBD2. Trimming took 7 bases from V and 2 from J; bases not matched to a gene: 11. The CDR3 is made up of 16 amino acids. CDR1 and CDR2 (germline): MNHEY, SMNVEV (reference sequence). The CDR3 is CASTSRTSRPTDTQYF. CDR3 coding DNA: TGTGCCAGCACCTCCCGGACTAGCAGACCCACAGATACGCAGTATTTT.

J is TRBJ1-1 and V is TRBV28; weak D call: TRBD1 (5 bases). V shed 3 bases and J shed 10 bases, with 9 bases lying between them. The CDR3 loop spans 11 amino acids. Germline-derived CDR1 and CDR2 are MDHEN and SYDVKM. CDR3 nucleotides: TGTGCCAGCAGTTTTAGCGGGGGAGCTTTCTTT. It translates to CASSFSGGAFF.

The chain employs TRBV27 and TRBJ2-7; D may be TRBD1 (6 bases). Per germline, CDR1 MNHEY and CDR2 SMNVEV (reference sequence). V lost 2 bases and J 1 base, leaving 12 bases between the germline ends. The CDR3 is 15 amino acids. The CDR3 protein is CASSLQWTDSYEQYF. For the CDR3, the DNA is TGTGCCAGCAGTTTACAATGGACAGATTCCTACGAGCAGTACTTC.

This clone has just a few counts. This rearrangement joins TRBV28 to TRBJ2-1; weak D call: TRBD1 (6 bases). Trimming took off 4 bases at V and 7 bases at J, with 17 bases between the two ends. The CDR3 has 15 residues. CDR1 is MDHEN and CDR2 is SYDVKM in the germline V gene. The CDR3, as DNA: TGTGCCAGCAGTTCCCCCACCAGGGGAAGGAATGAGCAGTTCTTC. Its translation: CASSSPTRGRNEQFF.

The chain has TRBV7-9 and TRBJ2-5; D is unresolved. Germline V gene sequence: CDR1 SEHNR, CDR2 FQNEAQ (reference sequence). V lost 3 bases to trimming and J lost 5 bases, with 7 bases between them. The CDR3 loop spans 12 amino acids. The CDR3 bases are TGTGCCAGCAGCTTTACCGGGGAGACCCAGTACTTC. The encoded protein is CASSFTGETQYF.

CDR3 in amino acids: CASSIYGTGEKLFF. The CDR3 region has the DNA TGTGCCAGTAGTATTTATGGGACGGGTGAAAAACTGTTTTTT. The J gene is TRBJ1-4, the V gene TRBV19; TRBD1 is a possible D gene (5 bases). V lost 3 bases and J 7 bases, leaving 12 bases between the germline ends. This CDR3 region has 14 residues. CDR1 and CDR2 from the germline V gene are LNHDA and SQIVND (reference sequence).

The rearrangement joins TRBV7-2 to TRBJ2-6, with TRBD1 matching over 10 bases. V dropped 3 bases and J dropped 2; count of bases not matched to a gene: 7. The CDR3 is made up of 18 amino acids. From germline, CDR1 is SGHTA and CDR2 FQGNSA. The chain's CDR3 is CASSFRDRGLAGANVLTF. The CDR3 nucleotides are TGTGCCAGCAGCTTTCGGGACAGGGGTTTGGCTGGGGCCAACGTCCTGACTTTC.

The chain has TRBV27 and TRBJ2-1; no firm D call. The germline gives CDR1 MNHEY, CDR2 SMNVEV (reference sequence). The germline V and J ends were trimmed by 2 bases and 0 bases, with 11 bases remaining between them. CDR3 size: 16 residues. CDR3 residues: CASSLQAISSYNEQFF. The CDR3 DNA is TGTGCCAGCAGTTTACAAGCGATTAGCTCCTACAATGAGCAGTTCTTC.

The V and J genes are TRBV18 and TRBJ2-1, with D maybe TRBD2 (6 bases). The V and J ends lost 3 bases and 9 bases respectively, with 9 bases between them. This CDR3 spans 12 amino acids. Per germline, CDR1 KGHSH and CDR2 LQKENI. CDR3 sequence (DNA): TGTGCCAGCTCACCCGGGGGTATTGAGCAGTTCTTC. This encodes CASSPGGIEQFF.

The rearrangement uses TRBV5-4 and TRBJ2-3; D remains unclear. The CDR3 loop spans 12 amino acids. With 5 bases removed from V and 0 bases from J, the gap between germline ends came to 4 bases. Germline CDR1 is SGHNT and CDR2 is YYREEE (reference sequence). CDR3 in amino acids: CASSVSTDTQYF. The CDR3 region has the DNA TGTGCCAGCAGTGTAAGCACAGATACGCAGTATTTT.

This rearrangement joins TRBV2 to TRBJ2-1, with 14 bases identical to TRBD2. Germline lookup yields CDR1 SNHLY and CDR2 FYNNEI. V dropped 6 bases and J dropped 12; count of bases not matched to a gene: 13. This CDR3 spans 16 amino acids. CDR3: CASSPEGLAGVLGQFF. The CDR3 nucleotides read TGTGCCAGCAGCCCGGAGGGACTAGCGGGAGTCTTAGGGCAGTTCTTC.

V and J are TRBV10-2 and TRBJ2-7; a possible D gene is TRBD1 (5 bases). Per the germline V gene, CDR1 is WSHSY and CDR2 is SAAADI. The CDR3 loop spans 15 amino acids. V dropped 4 bases and J dropped 2 bases, with 15 bases sitting between them. The CDR3 loop reads CASSGRQTRPYEQYF. The CDR3 bases are TGCGCCAGCAGTGGCCGACAGACACGGCCCTACGAGCAGTACTTC.

This clone was observed a handful of times. The chain couples TRBV7-9 to TRBJ2-7; tentative D call: TRBD2 (6 bases). CDR3 length: 14 residues. With 1 base removed from V and 5 bases from J, the gap between germline ends came to 12 bases. CDR1 is SEHNR, CDR2 FQNEAQ, per germline (reference sequence). In DNA form, the CDR3 reads TGTGCCAGCAGCTTAGTCGCAGGGAGGCACGAGCAGTACTTC. Translation gives CASSLVAGRHEQYF.